This T cell receptor beta chain was identified in a study of neurological immune-mediated disorders. General study findings and limits: Sharing of CDR3 amino acid sequences among expanded clones across subjects was absent, suggesting private repertoires in all groups.

Using its own MiXCR run on the 5' RACE reads, TCRdb lists one record per CDR3 protein. The data contain 40,000 to 45,000 distinct CDR3 sequences, about 6% of them seen just once; the ten biggest clones take up 0.55% to 0.6%. This clonotype was observed many times. No antigen is known for it. Germline loops: CDR1 DFQATT, CDR2 SNEGSKA (reference sequence). Between the trimmed V and J ends, which lost 0 bases and 4 bases, there was a span of 9 bases. The CDR3 loop spans 13 amino acids. What was sequenced was CD4+ T cells from blood. The source of this sequence is a woman between 35 and 50 years old in good health. The chain is built from TRBV20-1 and TRBJ1-2; D is uncertain. CDR3 residues: CSARDFASYGYTF. DNA for the CDR3: TGCAGTGCTAGAGATTTCGCGTCCTATGGCTACACCTTC.